The 21 T cell receptor beta chains below were found in one sample sequenced in a study of CD8+CD57+ T cells in acquired aplastic anemia. Genomic DNA, serving as template, underwent TCR beta VDJ and CDR3 profiling. TCRdb re-derived calls from the reads in MiXCR, one entry per CDR3 protein. Of around 180,000 distinct CDR3 sequences in the sample, less than 60% were seen once. Whoever was chosen for sequencing had shown CD8+CD57+ cell expansion by flow cytometry. The sample consisted of sorted CD4+, CD8+, or CD8+CD57+ T cells (not recorded which) from PBMCs. All receptors come from a human donor with aplastic anemia.

The chain has TRBV10-3 and TRBJ2-3; possible D gene TRBD1, 6 bases. The CDR3 length is 13 residues. CDR1 is ENHRY and CDR2 is SYGVKD in the germline V gene. V was cut by 10 bases and J by 0 bases, with 11 bases left in between. As DNA, the CDR3 is TGTGCCACCGTGGACAGAAGCACAGATACGCAGTATTTT. This sequence encodes CATVDRSTDTQYF.

Regarding this clonotype: This is likely a read error, given that the CDR3 carries no conserved phenylalanine or tryptophan at its end. The chain employs TRBV20-1 and TRBJ2-5; 7 bases agree with TRBD2. J was trimmed by 2 bases and V by 6 bases; bases with no gene match: 12. Per germline, CDR1 DFQATT and CDR2 SNEGSKA (reference sequence). This CDR3 has 15 residues. The CDR3 nucleotides are TGCAGTGCACGGAATCCCGAACTAGCGCAAGAGACCCAGTACCTC. Translating gives CSARNPELAQETQYL.

The chain links TRBV10-3 to TRBJ2-5; D possibly corresponds to TRBD2 (5 bases). Trimming took 8 bases from V and 2 from J, leaving 9 bases between them. Germline assignment: CDR1 ENHRY and CDR2 SYGVKD. The CDR3 runs to 12 residues. The CDR3 coding sequence is TGTGCCATCGGTAAGCGGCAAGAGACCCAGTACTTC. It is translated as CAIGKRQETQYF.

The chain recombines TRBV15 with TRBJ2-1, with D tentatively TRBD1 (5 bases). With 0 bases removed from V and 10 bases from J, the gap between germline ends came to 10 bases. There are 13 residues in the CDR3. Germline V lookup: CDR1 LNHNV, CDR2 YYDKDF (reference sequence). CDR3 sequence (DNA): TGTGCCACCAGCAGAGATCAAGGGGCCGAGCAGTTCTTC. Protein sequence: CATSRDQGAEQFF.

The chain has TRBV29-1 and TRBJ2-3; 8 bases match TRBD1. Looked up from germline, CDR1 is SQVTM and CDR2 is ANQGSEA. The CDR3 runs 14 residues. V was pared by 5 bases and J by 0 bases, with 4 bases of the junction left unmatched. The CDR3 here is CSVRGQGSTDTQYF. The CDR3 DNA follows: TGCAGCGTTAGAGGACAGGGTAGCACAGATACGCAGTATTTT.

This clonotype has a count of ten or more. A junction boundary mismatches the germline segment, possibly from a read error. CDR3 coding DNA: TGTGCCAGCAACTTATATAAATCCGGCAAGGGGTCGAATGGCTACACCTTC. It codes for CASNLYKSGKGSNGYTF. This chain connects TRBV7-8 to TRBJ1-2; D is perhaps TRBD1 (5 bases). This CDR3 comprises 17 residues. Looked up from germline, CDR1 is SGHVS and CDR2 is FQNEAQ.

J is TRBJ2-7 and V is TRBV28, with 9 positions matching TRBD1. V lost 4 bases and J lost 6; bases outside the gene matches: 7. The CDR3 runs 14 residues. Per the germline V gene, CDR1 is MDHEN and CDR2 is SYDVKM. For the CDR3, the DNA is TGTGCCAGCAGTTCTGGACAGGGGACGGGCGAGCAGTACTTC. Its translation: CASSSGQGTGEQYF.

The V gene is TRBV24-1, the J gene TRBJ2-7; 12 bases match TRBD2. The germline gives CDR1 KGHDR, CDR2 SFDVKD. V lost 7 bases, J lost 0 bases, and 3 bases stayed unmatched. This CDR3 is built from 15 residues. The CDR3 reads CATSGLAGSSYEQYF. Here the CDR3 DNA reads TGTGCCACCAGCGGACTAGCGGGGAGCTCCTACGAGCAGTACTTC.

Ten or more counts support this clonotype. This chain joins TRBV2 and TRBJ2-1; TRBD2 might be the D (5 bases). The germline V gene has CDR1 SNHLY and CDR2 FYNNEI. The V gene lost 4 bases and the J gene lost 3 bases, with 19 bases spanning the gap. CDR3 length: 17 amino acids. The CDR3 spells CASSGTSRRKHYNEQFF. CDR3 DNA sequence: TGTGCCAGCAGTGGTACTTCCAGGAGGAAACACTACAATGAGCAGTTCTTC.

The chain carries TRBV11-2 and TRBJ2-5; 11 positions match TRBD2. Germline V gives CDR1 SGHAT, CDR2 FQNNGV. CDR3 length: 19 amino acids. Trimming removed 4 bases from V and 0 bases from J; junction bases left unmatched: 13. This CDR3 is CASSWGWGLAVQDQETQYF. The CDR3 DNA is TGTGCCAGCAGCTGGGGGTGGGGACTAGCGGTCCAGGACCAAGAGACCCAGTACTTC.

V usage is TRBV6-1 and J usage is TRBJ1-2; D call uncertain. The V end was cut by 3 bases, the J end by 7 bases, with 9 bases between. The CDR3 contains 12 residues. CDR1 is MNHNS and CDR2 is SASEGT in the germline V gene. CDR3 in amino acids: CASSDTVGGYTF. CDR3 DNA: TGTGCCAGCAGTGACACCGTTGGTGGCTACACCTTC.

With regard to this clonotype: A much larger clone differs from this one at a single base, so this may be a read error. J is TRBJ2-3 and V is TRBV5-6, with D maybe TRBD2 (5 bases). CDR3 length equals 15 residues. V dropped 4 bases and J dropped 1 base, with 13 bases sitting between them. CDR1 SGHDT and CDR2 YYEEEE come from the germline V gene. In DNA form, the CDR3 reads TGTGCCAGCAGCCGAGGGAGACTCCGCACAGATACGCAGTATTTT. This gives the protein CASSRGRLRTDTQYF.

A few counts support this clonotype. The gene calls are TRBV20-1 and TRBJ2-7; TRBD2 matches 11 bases. Trimming at V came to 5 bases and at J to 8 bases, leaving 5 bases not matched to a gene. The CDR3 length is 12 residues. The V gene's germline CDR1 is DFQATT and CDR2 SNEGSKA (reference sequence). The CDR3 loop reads CSAPGTSGQQYF. DNA for the CDR3: TGCAGTGCTCCCGGGACTAGCGGACAGCAGTACTTC.

There are many counts of this clonotype. V and J are TRBV6-5 and TRBJ1-4, with D maybe TRBD1 (5 bases). The CDR3 is 14 amino acids. Per germline, CDR1 MNHEY and CDR2 SVGAGI. The V end was cut by 2 bases, the J end by 6 bases, with 10 bases between. DNA of the CDR3: TGTGCCAGCAGTTACCGGGACGCTTATGAAAAACTGTTTTTT. Its protein is CASSYRDAYEKLFF.

The chain employs TRBV27 and TRBJ1-1; 7 positions match TRBD1. The CDR3 is made up of 12 amino acids. Trimming at V came to 10 bases and at J to 11 bases, leaving 13 bases not matched to a gene. The germline V gene has CDR1 MNHEY and CDR2 SMNVEV (reference sequence). CDR3 sequence reads: CATHPPQGEAFF. As DNA, the CDR3 is TGTGCCACCCACCCCCCCCAGGGGGAGGCTTTCTTT.

A note on this clonotype: A read error may explain this, as a much larger clone is one base away. This chain links TRBV11-1 with TRBJ1-3; D ambiguous. The CDR3 contains 15 residues. Trimming cost V 5 bases and J 4 bases, with 15 bases left between them. CDR1 is SGHAT and CDR2 is FQDESV in the germline V gene (reference sequence). The DNA for the CDR3 is TGTGCCAGCAGCCCAACAGTCGGGTACGGAAACACCATATATTTT. Its translation: CASSPTVGYGNTIYF.

The chain has TRBV29-1 and TRBJ2-7; weak D call: TRBD1 (6 bases). Germline V gene sequence: CDR1 SQVTM, CDR2 ANQGSEA. CDR3 size: 13 residues. Between the trimmed V and J ends, which lost 4 bases and 0 bases, there was a span of 10 bases. The CDR3 here is CSVVQGNSYEQYF. CDR3 DNA: TGCAGCGTTGTCCAGGGGAACTCCTACGAGCAGTACTTC.

This clonotype was counted ten times or more. The gene calls are TRBV7-6 and TRBJ1-1; no definite D call. Germline V gene data show CDR1 as SGHVS and CDR2 as FNYEAQ. The ends were cut back, 1 base at V and 3 bases at J, with 6 bases in the middle. The CDR3 length is 13 residues. The CDR3, as DNA: TGTGCCAGCAGCTTAGGCCCTTACACTGAAGCTTTCTTT. Translating gives CASSLGPYTEAFF.

The chain joins TRBV15 to TRBJ1-2, with 12 bases matching TRBD1. The CDR3 runs 14 residues. Germline V CDR1 and CDR2: LNHNV, YYDKDF (reference sequence). With 3 bases clipped from V and 5 bases from J, the junction kept 1 base outside the gene matches. The CDR3 loop reads CATSRGQGAYGYTF. The CDR3, as DNA: TGTGCCACCAGCAGGGGACAGGGGGCATATGGCTACACCTTC. The full variable domain, in which reference TRBV15 and TRBJ1-2 provide the parts outside the CDR3, is DAMVIQNPRYQVTQFGKPVTLSCSQTLNHNVMYWYQQKSSQAPKLLFHYYDKDFNNEADTPDNFQSRRPNTSFCFLDIRSPGLGDTAMYLCATSRGQGAYGYTFGSGTRLTVV.

The rearrangement joins TRBV20-1 to TRBJ2-3, with D possibly being TRBD1 (5 bases). The CDR3 sequence is 13 residues long. Germline V gene data show CDR1 as DFQATT and CDR2 as SNEGSKA (reference sequence). V gave up 8 bases and J gave up 1 base, with 13 bases separating them. The DNA for the CDR3 is TGCAGTCCAACAGGTTATGGCACAGATACGCAGTATTTT. It encodes CSPTGYGTDTQYF.

The V gene is TRBV28, the J gene TRBJ2-3; no clear D gene. The CDR3 contains 17 residues. Germline loops: CDR1 MDHEN, CDR2 SYDVKM. The V end lost 3 bases, the J end lost 0 bases, and 16 bases lay between the germline ends. CDR3 nucleotide sequence: TGTGCCAGCAGTTTCCGATTTCGGAGACCTAGCACAGATACGCAGTATTTT. Its protein is CASSFRFRRPSTDTQYF.